Following are 26 T cell receptor beta chains from one sample sequenced in a study of shared clonotypes between healthy human individuals. Sequencing was performed with immunoSEQ multiplex PCR; in TCRdb, only in-frame clones are kept and a portion is missing. The sample has roughly 2,500,000 clones; 93% are singletons. Sample: naive CD4+ T cells from PBMCs. Regarding subset: CD45RA+ positively selected. The receptor source for this set is a man between 18 and 35 years old in good health. Some clones in this sample may be carry-over from other donors' samples.

This chain's CDR3 is CASSQESPSGSVLSNEQYF. The CDR3 bases are TGCGCCAGCAGCCAAGAATCGCCTAGCGGGAGTGTGCTTTCCAACGAGCAGTACTTC. The genes are TRBV4-1 and TRBJ2-7; 10 bases map to TRBD2. Germline loops: CDR1 MGHRA, CDR2 YSYEKL. V shed 0 bases and J 5 bases; nucleotides not matched to a gene: 16. The CDR3 is made up of 19 amino acids.

In DNA form, the CDR3 reads TGTGCCAGCAGCTTAGCCCATTTTGGGTACTCTGGGGCCAACGTCCTGACTTTC. Protein product: CASSLAHFGYSGANVLTF. The chain couples TRBV7-2 to TRBJ2-6, with D uncertain. This CDR3 has 18 amino acids. V gave up 0 bases and J gave up 0 bases, with 12 bases separating them. Germline CDR1 and CDR2: SGHTA and FQGNSA.

V and J are TRBV14 and TRBJ2-5, with no clear D. Trimming stripped 0 bases from V and 1 base from J, with 15 bases between. Germline V lookup: CDR1 SGHDN, CDR2 FVKESK. The CDR3 is 17 amino acids. CDR3 coding DNA: TGTGCCAGCAGCCAAGAGCGGATGGGTGTTCGCCAAGAGACCCAGTACTTC. Translation: CASSQERMGVRQETQYF.

Here the CDR3 reads CASRSWTANEQFF. CDR3 coding DNA: TGTGCCAGCAGGTCATGGACTGCCAATGAGCAGTTCTTC. The chain uses TRBV11-2 and TRBJ2-1; weak D call: TRBD2 (5 bases). The CDR3 is 13 residues long. Germline CDR1 is SGHAT and CDR2 is FQNNGV. V gave up 6 bases and J gave up 6 bases, with 12 bases separating them.

This chain uses TRBV18 with TRBJ2-7; maybe TRBD1 (6 bases). The CDR3 spans 16 residues. V was shortened by 0 bases and J by 0 bases, with 12 bases between the two germline ends. Germline V lookup: CDR1 KGHSH, CDR2 LQKENI. This CDR3 reads CASSPPRGRDSYEQYF. The CDR3 DNA reads as TGTGCCAGCTCACCACCCAGGGGACGTGACTCCTACGAGCAGTACTTC.

The gene calls are TRBV23-1 and TRBJ2-7, with 15 positions matching TRBD2. TRBV23-1 is an ORF for which the function is uncertain. The V and J ends lost 3 bases and 5 bases, in that order; junction bases with no gene match: 5. The CDR3 has 16 residues. The CDR3: CASSHGLAGGPHEQYF. In nucleotides, the CDR3 is TGCGCCAGCAGTCACGGACTAGCGGGAGGGCCCCACGAGCAGTACTTC.

In this sample, this clone turned up once. The same CDR3 also results from other DNA sequences found in this sample. The chain couples TRBV19 to TRBJ2-7; 7 nucleotides match TRBD2. V shed 1 base and J 0 bases; nucleotides not matched to a gene: 0. The CDR3 has 14 amino acids. Germline V CDR1 and CDR2: LNHDA, SQIVND (reference sequence). The CDR3 bases are TGTGCCAGTAGTATAGCTAGCGGCTCCTACGAGCAGTACTTC. It codes for CASSIASGSYEQYF.

The genes are TRBV20-1 and TRBJ2-3; D gene ambiguous. Germline CDR1 is DFQATT and CDR2 is SNEGSKA (reference sequence). V dropped 3 bases and J dropped 6 bases, with 4 bases sitting between them. CDR3 length: 10 residues. CDR3: CSASIDTQYF. The CDR3 nucleotides are TGCAGTGCTAGTATCGATACGCAGTATTTT.

Comments on this clone: The same CDR3 arises from other DNA sequences in this sample as well. The V call is TRBV6-5, the J call TRBJ2-7; the D is unclear. This CDR3 contains 11 residues. With 6 bases removed from V and 7 bases from J, the gap between germline ends came to 10 bases. Per germline, CDR1 MNHEY and CDR2 SVGAGI. The CDR3 DNA is TGTGCCAGCAGCCTACGAGGAGAGCAGTACTTC. Protein product: CASSLRGEQYF.

V gene TRBV28 combines with J gene TRBJ1-6; possible D gene TRBD1, 6 bases. The CDR3 consists of 17 residues. Trimming removed 7 bases at V and 7 bases at J, with 23 bases between. Germline CDR1 and CDR2: MDHEN and SYDVKM. CDR3 DNA: TGTGCCAGCACCCTAATGACAGGCGCGACCCTAAATTCACCCCTCCACTTT. Translated, it gives CASTLMTGATLNSPLHF.

This chain uses TRBV30 with TRBJ1-1; 8 bases line up with TRBD1. Germline V lookup: CDR1 GTSNPN, CDR2 SVGIG (reference sequence). The CDR3 extends over 13 amino acids. The ends lost 2 bases at V and 4 bases at J; junction bases unmatched: 3. DNA of the CDR3: TGTGCCTGGAGTACGACAGGGGCCACTGAAGCTTTCTTT. This codes for CAWSTTGATEAFF.

V and J are TRBV6-4 and TRBJ2-5; TRBD1 is a possible D gene (6 bases). Germline values: CDR1 MRHNA, CDR2 SNTAGT. The germline V and J ends were trimmed by 4 bases and 5 bases, with 11 bases remaining between them. The CDR3 totals 13 residues. The CDR3 loop is CASSVRGGETQYF. The CDR3 DNA follows: TGTGCCAGCAGTGTCAGGGGTGGGGAGACCCAGTACTTC.

Details on this clone: Distinct nucleotide sequences in the sample also encode this CDR3. This chain uses TRBV28 with TRBJ2-3; no definite D call. V was pared by 6 bases and J by 1 base, with 8 bases between. Germline-derived CDR1 and CDR2 are MDHEN and SYDVKM. CDR3 length: 13 residues. The CDR3 loop reads CASSPGGTDTQYF. In DNA, the CDR3 is TGTGCCAGCAGCCCTGGTGGCACAGATACGCAGTATTTT.

V gene TRBV28 combines with J gene TRBJ2-1; D call uncertain. V was cut by 6 bases and J by 8 bases, with 14 bases left in between. Germline CDR1 MDHEN, CDR2 SYDVKM. The CDR3 sequence is 13 residues long. This chain's CDR3 is CASSLTSFDEQFF. The DNA for the CDR3 is TGTGCCAGCAGCTTAACGAGCTTCGATGAGCAGTTCTTC.

This clone was seen a single time. The chain is built from TRBV4-3 and TRBJ2-1, with TRBD2 matching 11 bases. The J segment lost 7 bases and the V segment lost 0 bases, leaving 5 bases of the junction unmatched. Germline V gives CDR1 LGHNA, CDR2 YSLEER. The CDR3 loop spans 16 amino acids. DNA for the CDR3: TGCGCCAGCAGCCAAGAAGTTAGCGGGAGGGGAAATGAGCAGTTCTTC. Protein sequence: CASSQEVSGRGNEQFF.

The chain joins TRBV11-3 to TRBJ1-1; D is perhaps TRBD1 (6 bases). V was trimmed by 5 bases and J by 8 bases, leaving 9 bases between them. The CDR3 length is 11 residues. Germline V gene lookup returns CDR1 SGHNT and CDR2 YENEEA. CDR3 sequence: CASSQTGEAFF. DNA of the CDR3: TGTGCCAGCAGCCAAACAGGGGAAGCTTTCTTT.

This chain joins TRBV25-1 and TRBJ2-5; D remains ambiguous. V was cut by 2 bases and J by 5 bases, with 9 bases left in between. The CDR3 spans 13 residues. CDR1 is MGHDK and CDR2 is SYGVNS in the germline V gene. DNA of the CDR3: TGTGCCAGCAGTGAAGTCAGCTTGGAGACCCAGTACTTC. Protein: CASSEVSLETQYF.

The gene calls are TRBV6-6 and TRBJ2-7; a possible D gene is TRBD2 (6 bases). The CDR3 has 13 residues. Trimming took off 4 bases at V and 6 bases at J, with 13 bases between the two ends. The germline V gene has CDR1 MNHNY and CDR2 SVGAGI (reference sequence). The CDR3 DNA follows: TGTGCCAGCAGTTGGACGGGAGAATCCGAGCAGTACTTC. It encodes CASSWTGESEQYF.

CDR3 sequence reads: CASSFFPGPYEQYF. The CDR3 DNA sequence: TGCGCCAGCAGCTTTTTTCCAGGACCCTACGAGCAGTACTTC. V is TRBV5-1 and J is TRBJ2-7; D unclear. Germline CDR1 is SGHRS and CDR2 is YFSETQ. CDR3 size: 14 residues. Trimming took off 2 bases at V and 2 bases at J, with 11 bases between the two ends.

Details on this clone: The same CDR3 also results from other DNA sequences found in this sample. The genes are TRBV5-1 and TRBJ2-1; TRBD2 matches 13 bases. Per germline, CDR1 SGHRS and CDR2 YFSETQ. This CDR3 comprises 15 residues. V lost 0 bases to trimming and J lost 6 bases; unmatched junction nucleotides: 0. The CDR3 loop is CASSLGLAGGNEQFF. As DNA, the CDR3 is TGCGCCAGCAGCTTGGGACTAGCGGGAGGCAATGAGCAGTTCTTC.

The rearrangement links TRBV7-3 to TRBJ2-1; no clear D gene. This CDR3 is 15 amino acids long. Germline lookup yields CDR1 SGHTA and CDR2 FQGTGA. Trimming left V 3 bases short and J 6 bases short, with 15 bases between. The CDR3 protein is CASSLVASDSNEQFF. CDR3 DNA: TGTGCCAGCAGCTTGGTGGCGTCTGACTCCAATGAGCAGTTCTTC.

V is TRBV25-1 and J is TRBJ2-3; TRBD2 matches 11 bases. The V and J ends lost 2 bases and 6 bases, in that order; junction bases with no gene match: 13. The CDR3 length is 18 residues. Germline CDR1 reads MGHDK; CDR2 reads SYGVNS. CDR3 nucleotides: TGTGCCAGCAGTGAAGGTGGTCGGACTAGCGGGCCGCACGATACGCAGTATTTT. Protein sequence: CASSEGGRTSGPHDTQYF.

On this clone itself: At one end the junction does not follow the germline gene, possibly because of a read error. The chain couples TRBV2 to TRBJ2-1; 13 nucleotides align to TRBD2. The CDR3 extends over 13 amino acids. Looked up from germline, CDR1 is SNHLY and CDR2 is FYNNEI. The chain's CDR3 is CASSERTSGSRVF. CDR3 nucleotide sequence: TGTGCCAGCAGTGAAAGGACTAGCGGGAGTCGGGTCTTC.

The chain carries TRBV6-1 and TRBJ2-3, with TRBD2 matching 9 bases. Trimming took 4 bases from V and 4 from J; bases not matched to a gene: 3. The CDR3 covers 14 residues. CDR1 and CDR2 from the germline V gene are MNHNS and SASEGT. The DNA of the CDR3 is TGTGCCAGCAGTGCTAGCGGGATTCCAGATACGCAGTATTTT. This translates into CASSASGIPDTQYF.

This rearrangement joins TRBV5-1 to TRBJ2-5; D is uncertain. The germline V and J ends were trimmed by 4 bases and 2 bases, with 9 bases remaining between them. Looked up from germline, CDR1 is SGHRS and CDR2 is YFSETQ. The CDR3 contains 13 residues. The CDR3 sequence is CASSADGQETQYF. For the CDR3, the DNA is TGCGCCAGCAGCGCGGACGGACAAGAGACCCAGTACTTC.

The rearrangement links TRBV7-3 to TRBJ2-2, with D tentatively TRBD1 (6 bases). Germline assignment: CDR1 SGHTA and CDR2 FQGTGA. The V end lost 5 bases, the J end lost 5 bases, and 15 bases lay between the germline ends. The CDR3 consists of 15 residues. The CDR3 region is CASSQMTGTTGELFF. DNA of the CDR3: TGTGCCAGCAGCCAAATGACAGGAACAACCGGGGAGCTGTTTTTT.